What follows are 27 T cell receptor beta chains derived from one specimen sequenced in a study of T cell responses to AZD1222 COVID-19 vaccine. Data came from immunoSEQ multiplex PCR; TCRdb stores just in-frame clones and leaves some out. The table shows under 150,000 clones, with about 92% occurring only once. The sample consisted of peripheral blood, taken on day 0 of AZD1222 vaccination. These receptor sequences come from an adult in good health.

The genes are TRBV6-1 and TRBJ2-2, with TRBD1 matching 10 bases. J gave up 12 bases and V 4 bases, and 14 bases lay outside the gene matches. Germline assignment: CDR1 MNHNS and CDR2 SASEGT. This CDR3 spans 16 amino acids. The CDR3: CASSGPGQGSRGKLFF. CDR3 DNA sequence: TGTGCCAGCAGTGGGCCGGGACAGGGGTCAAGAGGAAAGCTGTTTTTT.

V gene TRBV4-1 combines with J gene TRBJ1-1; unclear D gene. Germline loops: CDR1 MGHRA, CDR2 YSYEKL. V dropped 0 bases and J dropped 5 bases, with 10 bases sitting between them. The CDR3 length is 14 residues. The CDR3 region has the DNA TGCGCCAGCAGCCAAGAAACGCTAGGGACTGAAGCTTTCTTT. As protein: CASSQETLGTEAFF.

The CDR3 coding sequence is TGCGCCAGCAGCTTGAGCAGCGGGAGAGGTAATGAGCAGTTCTTC. This encodes CASSLSSGRGNEQFF. V and J are TRBV5-1 and TRBJ2-1, with 8 bases identical to TRBD2. Trimming took 1 base from V and 7 from J; bases not matched to a gene: 7. The CDR3 covers 15 residues. CDR1 and CDR2 (germline): SGHRS, YFSETQ.

The chain uses TRBV14 and TRBJ2-7; TRBD2 matches 16 bases. Losses at the gene ends were 3 bases for V and 0 bases for J; bases not matched to a gene: 2. The CDR3 is 17 residues long. CDR1 SGHDN and CDR2 FVKESK come from the germline V gene. In DNA, the CDR3 is TGTGCCAGCAGCCAGGGACTAGCGGGGGGGAGCTCCTACGAGCAGTACTTC. Its protein product is CASSQGLAGGSSYEQYF.

The rearrangement joins TRBV12-3 or TRBV12-4 to TRBJ2-1; D is uncertain. The CDR3 runs 11 residues. V lost 1 base to trimming and J lost 9 bases, with 4 bases between them. The CDR3 DNA is TGTGCCAGCAGTTTAGAGTTTGAGCAGTTCTTC. This gives the protein CASSLEFEQFF.

This sequence joins TRBV10-3 and TRBJ1-1, with D maybe TRBD1 (6 bases). The germline V and J ends were trimmed by 7 bases and 6 bases, with 27 bases remaining between them. Germline CDR1 ENHRY, CDR2 SYGVKD. This CDR3 has 17 residues. The CDR3 DNA reads as TGTGCCATCACACCCGGTCCATCGGGGCAGGGGCTCGCTGAAGCTTTCTTT. Translating gives CAITPGPSGQGLAEAFF.

The rearrangement joins TRBV6-5 to TRBJ1-6; D gene uncertain. The CDR3 contains 13 residues. V shed 8 bases and J shed 12 bases, with 17 bases lying between them. Germline V gene sequence: CDR1 MNHEY, CDR2 SVGAGI. CDR3 sequence reads: CASGHGQMGPLHF. The CDR3 nucleotides are TGTGCCAGCGGGCATGGTCAAATGGGACCCCTCCACTTT.

The V and J genes are TRBV2 and TRBJ1-1, with D unclear. V dropped 3 bases and J dropped 0 bases, with 11 bases sitting between them. The CDR3 has 15 residues. Looked up from germline, CDR1 is SNHLY and CDR2 is FYNNEI. The CDR3 spells CASSDGQAMNTEAFF. The CDR3 nucleotides read TGTGCCAGCAGTGATGGGCAGGCAATGAACACTGAAGCTTTCTTT.

The chain is built from TRBV7-9 and TRBJ1-4, with TRBD1 as a possible D gene (5 bases). CDR3 length equals 14 residues. CDR1 and CDR2 (germline): SEHNR, FQNEAQ (reference sequence). V shed 4 bases and J shed 6 bases, with 12 bases lying between them. CDR3 residues: CASSWQGGDEKLFF. For the CDR3, the DNA is TGTGCCAGCAGCTGGCAGGGTGGTGATGAAAAACTGTTTTTT.

The chain uses TRBV5-4 and TRBJ1-1, with D unresolved. The ends were cut back, 4 bases at V and 5 bases at J, with 9 bases in the middle. This CDR3 spans 12 amino acids. Germline-derived CDR1 and CDR2 are SGHNT and YYREEE (reference sequence). The CDR3 sequence: CASSLVGTEAFF. The CDR3 DNA sequence: TGTGCCAGCAGCCTCGTGGGAACTGAAGCTTTCTTT. Full variable domain (remainder filled in from reference TRBV5-4 and TRBJ1-1): ETGVTQSPTHLIKTRGQQVTLRCSSQSGHNTVSWYQQALGQGPQFIFQYYREEENGRGNFPPRFSGLQFPNYSSELNVNALELDDSALYLCASSLVGTEAFFGQGTRLTVV.

This chain uses TRBV7-2 with TRBJ2-7; TRBD1 matches at 9 bases. Germline CDR1 is SGHTA and CDR2 is FQGNSA. With 3 bases clipped from V and 3 bases from J, the junction kept 6 bases outside the gene matches. The CDR3 consists of 15 residues. CDR3 in DNA: TGTGCCAGCAGCTTGCACCAGGGACAGGGCTACGAGCAGTACTTC. Translating gives CASSLHQGQGYEQYF.

This chain uses TRBV6-2 or TRBV6-3 with TRBJ2-1; D gene unclear. CDR3 size: 13 residues. Germline CDR1 reads MNHEY; CDR2 reads SVGEGT. V was pared by 0 bases and J by 9 bases, with 9 bases between. CDR3 residues: CASSYSIAGEQFF. In DNA form, the CDR3 reads TGTGCCAGCAGTTACTCCATCGCCGGTGAGCAGTTCTTC.

This clone occurred once. This sequence joins TRBV6-6 and TRBJ2-7; TRBD2 matches at 9 bases. CDR1 MNHNY and CDR2 SVGAGI come from the germline V gene (reference sequence). Trimming removed 4 bases from V and 7 bases from J; junction bases left unmatched: 11. This CDR3 contains 15 residues. CDR3 sequence: CASSFLSGGTEEQYF. CDR3 DNA: TGTGCCAGCAGTTTTCTCAGCGGGGGGACCGAGGAGCAGTACTTC.

The chain joins TRBV12-3 or TRBV12-4 to TRBJ1-6; no reliable D call. Trimming took off 6 bases at V and 3 bases at J, with 3 bases between the two ends. CDR3 length: 12 amino acids. The CDR3 loop reads CASSFYNSPLHF. DNA of the CDR3: TGTGCCAGCAGCTTCTATAATTCACCCCTCCACTTT.

This chain links TRBV10-3 with TRBJ2-3, with TRBD2 matching 15 bases. Germline CDR1 reads ENHRY; CDR2 reads SYGVKD. This CDR3 comprises 18 residues. With 11 bases clipped from V and 5 bases from J, the junction kept 17 bases outside the gene matches. The CDR3 reads CAARRTSGGAGVLDTQYF. In nucleotides, the CDR3 is TGTGCCGCACGGAGGACTAGCGGGGGGGCCGGGGTCTTAGATACGCAGTATTTT.

The chain has TRBV6-2 or TRBV6-3 and TRBJ2-1, with 10 bases identical to TRBD1. J lost 8 bases, V lost 5 bases, and 3 bases had no gene match. The CDR3 extends over 13 amino acids. Germline lookup yields CDR1 MNHEY and CDR2 SVGEGT. CDR3 sequence (DNA): TGTGCCAGCAGTGGGGACAGGGGCCATGAGCAGTTCTTC. Its translation is CASSGDRGHEQFF.

The J gene is TRBJ1-2, the V gene TRBV4-3; 9 positions match TRBD1. The CDR3 contains 15 residues. The V and J ends lost 3 bases and 5 bases, in that order; junction bases with no gene match: 7. CDR1 is LGHNA, CDR2 YSLEER, per germline. CDR3 amino acids: CASSQDRTGAYGYTF. The CDR3 nucleotides read TGCGCCAGCAGCCAGGACAGGACAGGGGCTTATGGCTACACCTTC.

In its sample, this clone was seen once. The chain is built from TRBV3-1 (or the pseudogene TRBV3-2) and TRBJ1-3; no reliable D call. V gave up 6 bases and J gave up 0 bases, with 9 bases separating them. Germline lookup yields CDR1 LGHDT and CDR2 YNNKEL (reference sequence). This CDR3 contains 14 residues. Here the CDR3 DNA reads TGTGCCAGCAGTTGGCCGGGCTCTGGAAACACCATATATTTT. Encoded protein: CASSWPGSGNTIYF.

As concerns this clone: At one boundary the junction diverges from the germline segment, which might be a read error. The J gene is TRBJ2-7, the V gene TRBV7-9; maybe TRBD2 (5 bases). The CDR3 is 18 residues long. CDR1 and CDR2 (germline): SEHNR, FQNEAQ (reference sequence). The CDR3 here is CASSLLTTGIRPSYEQYF. In nucleotides, the CDR3 is TGTGCCAGCAGCTTACTGACGACGGGAATCCGACCCTCCTATGAGCAGTACTTC.

This chain uses TRBV10-3 with TRBJ2-3; TRBD1 matches 12 bases. CDR1 ENHRY and CDR2 SYGVKD come from the germline V gene. Trimming at V came to 0 bases and at J to 6 bases, leaving 7 bases not matched to a gene. This CDR3 has 17 amino acids. Here the CDR3 DNA reads TGTGCCATCAGTGAGTCGACGGGACAGGGGGCGAGGGATACGCAGTATTTT. Its protein product is CAISESTGQGARDTQYF.

This chain uses TRBV6-2 or TRBV6-3 with TRBJ1-1, with D unresolved. The CDR3 covers 16 residues. Per the germline V gene, CDR1 is MNHEY and CDR2 is SVGEGT. Trimming pared 2 bases from V and 0 bases from J, leaving 13 bases between. The CDR3 spells CASSYRKQGMNTEAFF. The CDR3 DNA is TGTGCCAGCAGTTACCGCAAACAAGGAATGAACACTGAAGCTTTCTTT.

This chain connects TRBV5-8 to TRBJ1-3; D perhaps matches TRBD1 (6 bases). The germline V gene has CDR1 SGHTS and CDR2 YDEGEE. V was clipped by 4 bases and J by 4 bases, with 12 bases between them. This CDR3 region has 14 residues. The CDR3 sequence: CASSPYREGNTIYF. CDR3 nucleotides: TGTGCCAGCAGCCCCTACAGGGAAGGAAACACCATATATTTT.

This clone was counted a single time. V gene TRBV2 combines with J gene TRBJ1-2; D call uncertain. V lost 8 bases, J lost 6 bases, and 10 bases lay in between. Per the germline V gene, CDR1 is SNHLY and CDR2 is FYNNEI. The CDR3 totals 11 residues. CDR3 sequence reads: CASSVEDGYTF. Written as DNA, the CDR3 is TGTGCCAGCTCGGTAGAAGATGGCTACACCTTC.

CDR3 DNA sequence: TGCGCCAGCAGCTTGGGCGCGGGACTAGCGGGATTCAATGAGCAGTTCTTC. This encodes CASSLGAGLAGFNEQFF. V gene TRBV5-1 combines with J gene TRBJ2-1; 13 nucleotides line up with TRBD2. V lost 0 bases and J lost 6; bases outside the gene matches: 6. CDR3 length equals 17 residues. The germline CDR1 and CDR2 sequences are SGHRS and YFSETQ.

V and J are TRBV13 and TRBJ2-1; 8 positions agree with TRBD1. The germline CDR1 and CDR2 sequences are PRHDT and FYEKMQ (reference sequence). The CDR3 has 17 residues. V trimming: 2 bases; J trimming: 9 bases; junction bases outside the gene matches: 15. The CDR3 DNA follows: TGTGCCAGCAGCTTAACGGCACAGGACAGGGTAATAAGTGAGCAGTTCTTC. Residues: CASSLTAQDRVISEQFF.

The gene calls are TRBV5-1 and TRBJ1-5, with D perhaps TRBD1 (5 bases). Germline V gene lookup returns CDR1 SGHRS and CDR2 YFSETQ. Trimming removed 0 bases at V and 2 bases at J, with 9 bases between. CDR3 length: 15 residues. CDR3 DNA: TGCGCCAGCAGCTTGGAGGGCAGGGGCAATCAGCCCCAGCATTTT. It translates to CASSLEGRGNQPQHF.

The chain carries TRBV2 and TRBJ2-6; D might be TRBD2 (6 bases). CDR3 length: 15 residues. Trimming shortened V by 6 bases and J by 3 bases, and 12 bases separated the two germline ends. Germline V lookup: CDR1 SNHLY, CDR2 FYNNEI. The CDR3: CASRVRGSGANVLTF. CDR3 nucleotide sequence: TGTGCCAGCAGAGTTCGGGGGAGTGGGGCCAACGTCCTGACTTTC. The full variable domain, with the rest looked up from reference TRBV2 and TRBJ2-6, is EPEVTQTPSHQVTQMGQEVILRCVPISNHLYFYWYRQILGQKVEFLVSFYNNEISEKSEIFDDQFSVERPDGSNFTLKIRSTKLEDSAMYFCASRVRGSGANVLTFGAGSRLTVL.